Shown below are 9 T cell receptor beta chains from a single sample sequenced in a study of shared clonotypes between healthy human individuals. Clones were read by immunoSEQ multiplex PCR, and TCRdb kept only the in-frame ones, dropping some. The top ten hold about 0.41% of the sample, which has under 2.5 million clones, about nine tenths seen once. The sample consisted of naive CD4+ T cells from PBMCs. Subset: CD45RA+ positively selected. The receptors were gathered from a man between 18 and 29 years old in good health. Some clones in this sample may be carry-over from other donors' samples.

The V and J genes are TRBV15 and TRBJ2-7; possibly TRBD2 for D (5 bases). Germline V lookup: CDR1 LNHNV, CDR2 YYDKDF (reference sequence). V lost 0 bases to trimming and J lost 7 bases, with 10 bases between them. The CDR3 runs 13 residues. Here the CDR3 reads CATSRDPWEEQYF. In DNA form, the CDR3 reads TGTGCCACCAGCAGAGATCCTTGGGAGGAGCAGTACTTC.

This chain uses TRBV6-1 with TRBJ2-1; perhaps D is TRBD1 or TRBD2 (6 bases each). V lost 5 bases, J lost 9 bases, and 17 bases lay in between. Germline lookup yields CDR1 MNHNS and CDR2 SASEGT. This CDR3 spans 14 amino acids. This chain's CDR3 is CASSWGAGDAEQFF. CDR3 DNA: TGTGCCAGCAGTTGGGGGGCAGGGGACGCTGAGCAGTTCTTC.

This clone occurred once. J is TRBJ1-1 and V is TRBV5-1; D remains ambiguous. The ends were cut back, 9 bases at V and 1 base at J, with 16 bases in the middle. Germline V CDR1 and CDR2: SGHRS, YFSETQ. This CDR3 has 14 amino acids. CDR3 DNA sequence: TGCGCCACCGCGGCGGCCCCATCGAACACTGAAGCTTTCTTT. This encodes CATAAAPSNTEAFF.

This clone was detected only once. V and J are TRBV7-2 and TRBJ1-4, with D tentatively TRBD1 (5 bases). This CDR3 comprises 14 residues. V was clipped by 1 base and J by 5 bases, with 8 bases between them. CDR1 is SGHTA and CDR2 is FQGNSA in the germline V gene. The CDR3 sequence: CASSLGAGNEKLFF. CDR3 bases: TGTGCCAGCAGCTTAGGGGCAGGGAATGAAAAACTGTTTTTT.

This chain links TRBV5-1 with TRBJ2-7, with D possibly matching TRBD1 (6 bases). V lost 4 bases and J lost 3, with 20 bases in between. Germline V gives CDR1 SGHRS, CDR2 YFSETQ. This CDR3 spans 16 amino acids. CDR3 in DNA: TGCGCCAGCAGCGCGCTGAGTCAGGGGTTCCTCTACGAGCAGTACTTC. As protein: CASSALSQGFLYEQYF.

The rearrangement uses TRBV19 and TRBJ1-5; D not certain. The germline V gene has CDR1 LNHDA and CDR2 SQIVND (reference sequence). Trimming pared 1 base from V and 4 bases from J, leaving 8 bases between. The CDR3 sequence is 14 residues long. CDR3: CASSIVDGNQPQHF. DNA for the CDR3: TGTGCCAGTAGTATAGTCGACGGGAATCAGCCCCAGCATTTT.

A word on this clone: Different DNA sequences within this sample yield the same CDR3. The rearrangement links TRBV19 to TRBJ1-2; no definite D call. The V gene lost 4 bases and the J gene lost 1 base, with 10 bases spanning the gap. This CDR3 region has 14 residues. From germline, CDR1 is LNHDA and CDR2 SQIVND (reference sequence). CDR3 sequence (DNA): TGTGCCAGTAGTACGGGCGGATTTAACTATGGCTACACCTTC. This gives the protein CASSTGGFNYGYTF.

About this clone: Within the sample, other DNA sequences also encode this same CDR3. CDR3 sequence reads: CASSLQGSSYNEQFF. CDR3 DNA: TGTGCCAGCAGCCTGCAGGGAAGCTCCTACAATGAGCAGTTCTTC. This chain links TRBV9 with TRBJ2-1, with D possibly being TRBD1 (5 bases). V lost 4 bases and J lost 0, with 11 bases in between. CDR1 and CDR2 from the germline V gene are SGDLS and YYNGEE. The CDR3 length is 15 residues.

The CDR3 DNA reads TGTGCCAGCAGGACCCCCGGGACAGGGGACGCTGAAGCTTTCTTT. Amino acids: CASRTPGTGDAEAFF. V and J are TRBV28 and TRBJ1-1, with 10 bases identical to TRBD1. CDR3 length equals 15 residues. The germline V gene has CDR1 MDHEN and CDR2 SYDVKM. V lost 6 bases, J lost 6 bases, and 10 bases stayed unmatched.